Detailed here is one TCR beta chain. TCRB CDR3 was amplified from 2 ug genomic DNA or less. Libraries were prepared by immunoSEQ multiplex PCR; TCRdb keeps only in-frame clonotypes and omits some of them. The table has about 50,000 clones, around 91% seen once; the top ten hold roughly 5.4%. This sample stems from a study of glioma-infiltrating T cells after dendritic cell vaccination. Background on the study: Patients had newly diagnosed or recurrent glioblastoma and received dendritic cell vaccines. The vaccine used monocyte-derived dendritic cells pulsed overnight with autologous tumor lysate.

This CDR3 spans 16 amino acids. Trimming shortened V by 7 bases and J by 1 base, and 19 bases separated the two germline ends. Germline V lookup: CDR1 MNHEY, CDR2 SMNVEV (reference sequence). Time point: after dendritic cell vaccination, including at tumor progression/relapse. Only patients with spare fresh-frozen tumor and over two years of follow-up were included. The input for sequencing was blood, taken after dendritic cell vaccination. V gene TRBV27 combines with J gene TRBJ2-5; TRBD1 is a possible D gene (5 bases). This receptor was identified in a human donor with glioblastoma. The CDR3 region has the DNA TGTGCCAGCACCCAGGGCCCACCGCTCGTCCAAGAGACCCAGTACTTC. As protein: CASTQGPPLVQETQYF.